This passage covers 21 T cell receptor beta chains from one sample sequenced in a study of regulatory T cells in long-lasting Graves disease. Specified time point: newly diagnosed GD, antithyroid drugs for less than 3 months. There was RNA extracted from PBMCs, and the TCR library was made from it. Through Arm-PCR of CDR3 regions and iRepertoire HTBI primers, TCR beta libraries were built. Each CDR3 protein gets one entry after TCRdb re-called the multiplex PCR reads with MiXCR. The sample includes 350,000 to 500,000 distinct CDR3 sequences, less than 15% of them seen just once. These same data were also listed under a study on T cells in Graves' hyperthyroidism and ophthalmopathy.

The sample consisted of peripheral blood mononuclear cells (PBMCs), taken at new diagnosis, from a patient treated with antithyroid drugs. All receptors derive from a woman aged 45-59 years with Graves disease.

CDR3 residues: CASSAGTVPYEQYF. In DNA form, the CDR3 reads TGTGCCAGCAGCGCTGGAACAGTACCCTACGAGCAGTACTTC. The chain uses TRBV5-6 and TRBJ2-7; the D is unclear. The V gene's germline CDR1 is SGHDT and CDR2 YYEEEE. This CDR3 is built from 14 residues. The ends were cut back, 4 bases at V and 2 bases at J, with 13 bases in the middle.

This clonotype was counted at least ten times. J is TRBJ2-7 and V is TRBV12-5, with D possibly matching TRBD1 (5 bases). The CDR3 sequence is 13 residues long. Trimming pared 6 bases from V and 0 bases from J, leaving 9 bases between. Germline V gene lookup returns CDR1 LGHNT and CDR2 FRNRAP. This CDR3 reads CASGQDLSYEQYF. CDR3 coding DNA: TGTGCTAGTGGACAGGACCTCTCCTACGAGCAGTACTTC.

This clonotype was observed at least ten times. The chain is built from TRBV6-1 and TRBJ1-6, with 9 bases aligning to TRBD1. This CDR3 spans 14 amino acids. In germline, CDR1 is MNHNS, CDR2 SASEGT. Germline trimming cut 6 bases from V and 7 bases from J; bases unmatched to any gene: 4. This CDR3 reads CASSLQGANSPLHF. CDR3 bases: TGTGCCAGCAGCTTACAGGGGGCCAATTCACCCCTCCACTTT.

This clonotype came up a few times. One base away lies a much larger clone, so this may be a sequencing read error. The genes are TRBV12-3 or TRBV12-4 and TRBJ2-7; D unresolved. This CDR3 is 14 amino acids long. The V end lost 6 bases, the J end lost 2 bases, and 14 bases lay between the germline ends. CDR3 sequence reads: CASRDSGGTYEQYF. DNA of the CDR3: TGTGCCAGCAGAGATTCCGGCGGCACCTACGAGCAGTACTTC.

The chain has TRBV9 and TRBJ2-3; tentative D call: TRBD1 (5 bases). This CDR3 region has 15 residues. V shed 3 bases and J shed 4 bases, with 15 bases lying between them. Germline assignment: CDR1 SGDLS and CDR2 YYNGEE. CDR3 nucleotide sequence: TGTGCCAGCAGCGCCCGAGGACAAAACGCAGATACGCAGTATTTT. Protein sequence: CASSARGQNADTQYF.

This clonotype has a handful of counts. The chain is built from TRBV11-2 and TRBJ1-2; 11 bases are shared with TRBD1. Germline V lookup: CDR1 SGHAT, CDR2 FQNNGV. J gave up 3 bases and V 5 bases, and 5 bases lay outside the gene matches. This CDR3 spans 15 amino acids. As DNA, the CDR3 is TGTGCCAGCAGCGCCCGGGACAGGGGGGACTATGGCTACACCTTC. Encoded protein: CASSARDRGDYGYTF.

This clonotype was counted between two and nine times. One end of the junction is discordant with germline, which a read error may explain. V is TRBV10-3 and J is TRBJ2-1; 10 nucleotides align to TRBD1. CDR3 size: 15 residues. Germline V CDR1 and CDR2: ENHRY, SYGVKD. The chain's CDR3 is CAISGVGQGGNEQSF. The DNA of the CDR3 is TGTGCCATCAGTGGAGTAGGACAGGGGGGCAATGAGCAGTCCTTC.

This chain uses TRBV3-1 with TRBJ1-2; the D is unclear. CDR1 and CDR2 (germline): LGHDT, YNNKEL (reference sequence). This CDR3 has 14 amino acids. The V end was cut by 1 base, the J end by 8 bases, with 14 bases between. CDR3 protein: CASSQGGEGKGYTF. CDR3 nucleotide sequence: TGTGCCAGCAGCCAAGGGGGAGAGGGTAAAGGCTACACCTTC.

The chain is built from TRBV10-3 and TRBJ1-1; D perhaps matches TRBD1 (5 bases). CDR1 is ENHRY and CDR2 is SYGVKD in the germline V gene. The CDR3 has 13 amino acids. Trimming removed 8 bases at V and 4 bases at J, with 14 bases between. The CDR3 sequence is CAISGGVGTEAFF. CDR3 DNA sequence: TGTGCCATCTCCGGGGGTGTAGGCACTGAAGCTTTCTTT.

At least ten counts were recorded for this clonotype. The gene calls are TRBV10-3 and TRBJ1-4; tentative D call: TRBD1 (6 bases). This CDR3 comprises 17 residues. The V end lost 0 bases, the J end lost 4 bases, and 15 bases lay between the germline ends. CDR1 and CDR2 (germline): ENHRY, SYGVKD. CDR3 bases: TGTGCCATCAGTGAGTCGCCCCAGGGGCAGGGTAATGAAAAACTGTTTTTT. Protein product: CAISESPQGQGNEKLFF.

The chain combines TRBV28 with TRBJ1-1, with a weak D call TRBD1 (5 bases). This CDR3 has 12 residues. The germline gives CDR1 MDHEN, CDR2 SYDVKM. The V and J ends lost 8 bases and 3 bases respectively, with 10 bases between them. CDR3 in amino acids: CASGTSDTEAFF. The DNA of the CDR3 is TGTGCCAGCGGGACGTCGGACACTGAAGCTTTCTTT.

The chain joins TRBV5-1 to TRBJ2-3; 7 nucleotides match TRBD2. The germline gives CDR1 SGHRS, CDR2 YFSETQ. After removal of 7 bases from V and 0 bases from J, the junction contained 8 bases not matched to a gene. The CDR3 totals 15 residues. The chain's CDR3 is CASAVAGESTDTQYF. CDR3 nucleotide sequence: TGCGCCAGCGCGGTCGCGGGAGAGAGCACAGATACGCAGTATTTT.

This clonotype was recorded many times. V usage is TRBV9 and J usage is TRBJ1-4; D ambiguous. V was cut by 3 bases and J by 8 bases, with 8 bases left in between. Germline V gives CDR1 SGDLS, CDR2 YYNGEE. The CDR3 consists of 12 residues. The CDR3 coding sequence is TGTGCCAGCAGCGGTTTGGACGAAAAACTGTTTTTT. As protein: CASSGLDEKLFF.

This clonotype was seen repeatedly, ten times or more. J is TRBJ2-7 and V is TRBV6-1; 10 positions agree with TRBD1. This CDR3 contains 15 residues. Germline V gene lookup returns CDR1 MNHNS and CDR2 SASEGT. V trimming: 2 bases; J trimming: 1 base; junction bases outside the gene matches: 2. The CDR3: CASSELGQGSYEQYF. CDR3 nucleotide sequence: TGTGCCAGCAGTGAACTGGGACAGGGGTCCTACGAGCAGTACTTC.

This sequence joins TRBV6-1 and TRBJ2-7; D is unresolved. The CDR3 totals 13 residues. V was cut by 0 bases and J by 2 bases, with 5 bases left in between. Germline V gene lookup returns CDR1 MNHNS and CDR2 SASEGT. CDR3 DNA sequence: TGTGCCAGCAGTGAAGCGCTTCCCTACGAGCAGTACTTC. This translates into CASSEALPYEQYF.

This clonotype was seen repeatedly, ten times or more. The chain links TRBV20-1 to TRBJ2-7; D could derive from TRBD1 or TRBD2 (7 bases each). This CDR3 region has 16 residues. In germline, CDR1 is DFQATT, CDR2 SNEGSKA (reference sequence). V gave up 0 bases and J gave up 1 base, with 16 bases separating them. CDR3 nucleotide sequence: TGCAGTGCTAGAGATCTAGGCAGGGGGGGATCCTACGAGCAGTACTTC. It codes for CSARDLGRGGSYEQYF.

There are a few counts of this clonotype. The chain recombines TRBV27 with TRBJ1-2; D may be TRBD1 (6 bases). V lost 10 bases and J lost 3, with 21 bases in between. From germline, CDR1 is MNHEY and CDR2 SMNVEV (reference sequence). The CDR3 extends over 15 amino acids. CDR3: CATLGPEDSYYGYTF. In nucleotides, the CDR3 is TGTGCCACCTTGGGCCCAGAGGACAGCTACTATGGCTACACCTTC.

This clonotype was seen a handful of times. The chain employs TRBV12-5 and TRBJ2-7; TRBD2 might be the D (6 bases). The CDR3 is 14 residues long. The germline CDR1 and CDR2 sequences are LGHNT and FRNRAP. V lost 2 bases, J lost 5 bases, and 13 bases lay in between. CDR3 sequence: CASGLTPRGDEQYF. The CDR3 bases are TGTGCTAGTGGTTTGACCCCCCGCGGGGACGAGCAGTACTTC.

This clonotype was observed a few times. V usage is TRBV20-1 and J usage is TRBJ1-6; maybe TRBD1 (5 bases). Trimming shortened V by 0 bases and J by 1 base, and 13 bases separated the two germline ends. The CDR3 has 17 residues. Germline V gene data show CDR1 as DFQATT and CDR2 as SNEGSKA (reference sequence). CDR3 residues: CSARDDLSGSYNSPLHF. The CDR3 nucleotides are TGCAGTGCTAGAGACGACTTGTCAGGGTCCTATAATTCACCCCTCCACTTT.

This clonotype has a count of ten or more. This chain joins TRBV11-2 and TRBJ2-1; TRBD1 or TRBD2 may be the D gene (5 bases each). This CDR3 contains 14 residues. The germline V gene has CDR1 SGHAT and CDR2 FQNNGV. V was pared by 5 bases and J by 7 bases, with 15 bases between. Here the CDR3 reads CASSPMRGGNEQFF. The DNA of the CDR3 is TGTGCCAGCAGCCCGATGAGGGGCGGAAATGAGCAGTTCTTC.

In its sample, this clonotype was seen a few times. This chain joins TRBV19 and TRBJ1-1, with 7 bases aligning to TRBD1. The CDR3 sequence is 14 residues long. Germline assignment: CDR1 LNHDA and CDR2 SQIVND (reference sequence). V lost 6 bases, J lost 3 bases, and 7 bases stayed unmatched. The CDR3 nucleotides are TGTGCCAGTAGGAGCCAGGGGGTTTACACTGAAGCTTTCTTT. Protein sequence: CASRSQGVYTEAFF.